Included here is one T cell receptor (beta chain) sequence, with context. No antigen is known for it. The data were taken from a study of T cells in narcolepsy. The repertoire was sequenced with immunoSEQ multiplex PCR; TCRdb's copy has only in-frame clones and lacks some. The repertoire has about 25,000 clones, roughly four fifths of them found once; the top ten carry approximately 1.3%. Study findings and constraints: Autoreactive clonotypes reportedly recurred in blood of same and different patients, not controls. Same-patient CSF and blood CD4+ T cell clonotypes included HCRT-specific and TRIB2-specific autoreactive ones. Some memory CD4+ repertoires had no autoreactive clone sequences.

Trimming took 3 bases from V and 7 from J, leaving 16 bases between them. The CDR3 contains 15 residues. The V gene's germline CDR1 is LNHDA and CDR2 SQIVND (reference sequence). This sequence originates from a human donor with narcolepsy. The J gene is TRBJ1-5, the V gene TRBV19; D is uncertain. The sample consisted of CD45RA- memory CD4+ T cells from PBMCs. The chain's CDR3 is CASSMGAGPGQPQHF. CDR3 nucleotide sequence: TGTGCCAGTAGTATGGGAGCGGGTCCTGGCCAGCCCCAGCATTTT.